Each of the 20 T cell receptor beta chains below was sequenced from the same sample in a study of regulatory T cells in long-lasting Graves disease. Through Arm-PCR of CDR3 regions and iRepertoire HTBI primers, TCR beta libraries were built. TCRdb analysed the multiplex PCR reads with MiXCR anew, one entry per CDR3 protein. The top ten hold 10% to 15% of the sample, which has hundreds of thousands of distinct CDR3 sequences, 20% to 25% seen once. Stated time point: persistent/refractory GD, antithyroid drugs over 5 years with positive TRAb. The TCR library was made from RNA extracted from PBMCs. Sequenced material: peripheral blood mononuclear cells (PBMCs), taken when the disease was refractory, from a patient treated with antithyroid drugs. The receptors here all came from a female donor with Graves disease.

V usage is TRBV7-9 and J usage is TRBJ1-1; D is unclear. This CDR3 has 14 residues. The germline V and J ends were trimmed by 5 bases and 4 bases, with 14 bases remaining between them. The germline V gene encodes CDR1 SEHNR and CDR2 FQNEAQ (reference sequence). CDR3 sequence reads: CASSPRLDFTEAFF. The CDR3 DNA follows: TGTGCCAGCAGCCCCCGACTAGACTTCACTGAAGCTTTCTTT. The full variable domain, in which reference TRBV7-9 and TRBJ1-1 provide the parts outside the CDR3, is DTGVSQNPRHKITKRGQNVTFRCDPISEHNRLYWYRQTLGQGPEFLTYFQNEAQLEKSRLLSDRFSAERPKGSFSTLEIQRTEQGDSAMYLCASSPRLDFTEAFFGQGTRLTVV.

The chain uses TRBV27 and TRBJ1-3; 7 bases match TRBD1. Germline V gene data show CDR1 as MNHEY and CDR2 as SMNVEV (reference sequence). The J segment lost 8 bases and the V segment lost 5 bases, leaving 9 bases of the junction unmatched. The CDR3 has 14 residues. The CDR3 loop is CASSRGNQGDTIYF. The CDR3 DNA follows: TGTGCCAGCAGTCGCGGTAACCAGGGGGACACCATATATTTT.

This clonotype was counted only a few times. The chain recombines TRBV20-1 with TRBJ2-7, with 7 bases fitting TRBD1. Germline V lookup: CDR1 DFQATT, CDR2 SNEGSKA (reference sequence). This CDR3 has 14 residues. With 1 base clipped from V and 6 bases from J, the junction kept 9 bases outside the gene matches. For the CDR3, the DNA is TGCAGTGCTAGAGGAGGGACAGCCTCCCTCGAGCAGTACTTC. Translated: CSARGGTASLEQYF.

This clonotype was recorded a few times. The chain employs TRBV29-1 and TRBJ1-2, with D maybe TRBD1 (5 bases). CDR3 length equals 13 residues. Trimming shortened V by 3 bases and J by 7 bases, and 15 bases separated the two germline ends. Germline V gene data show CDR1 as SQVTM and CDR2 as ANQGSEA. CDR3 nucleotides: TGCAGCGTTGAGGCAGAACCGGGGGGTGGCTACACCTTC. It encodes CSVEAEPGGGYTF.

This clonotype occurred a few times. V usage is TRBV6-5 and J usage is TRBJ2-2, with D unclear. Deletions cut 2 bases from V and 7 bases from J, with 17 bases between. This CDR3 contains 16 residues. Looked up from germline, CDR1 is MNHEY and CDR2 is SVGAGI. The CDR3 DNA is TGTGCCAGCAGTTACGCCCCGAGAGACGCGTTCGGGGAGCTGTTTTTT. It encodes CASSYAPRDAFGELFF.

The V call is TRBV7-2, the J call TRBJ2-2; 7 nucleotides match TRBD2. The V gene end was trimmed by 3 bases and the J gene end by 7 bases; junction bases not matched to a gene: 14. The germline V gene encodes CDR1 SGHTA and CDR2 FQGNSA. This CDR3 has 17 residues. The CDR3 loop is CASSFSGGGYGIGELFF. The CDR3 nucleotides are TGTGCCAGCAGCTTCTCTGGGGGAGGGTATGGGATCGGGGAGCTGTTTTTT.

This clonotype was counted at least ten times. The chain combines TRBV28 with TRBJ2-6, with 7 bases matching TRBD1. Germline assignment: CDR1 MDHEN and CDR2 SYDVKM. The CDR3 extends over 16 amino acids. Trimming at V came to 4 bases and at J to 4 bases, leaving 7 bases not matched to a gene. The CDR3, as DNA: TGTGCCAGCAGTTCATACAGGGGTGCCGGGGCCAACGTCCTGACTTTC. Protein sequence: CASSSYRGAGANVLTF. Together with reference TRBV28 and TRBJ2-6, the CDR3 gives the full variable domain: DVKVTQSSRYLVKRTGEKVFLECVQDMDHENMFWYRQDPGLGLRLIYFSYDVKMKEKGDIPEGYSVSREKKERFSLILESASTNQTSMYLCASSSYRGAGANVLTFGAGSRLTVL.

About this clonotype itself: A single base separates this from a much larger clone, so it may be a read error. The CDR3 DNA reads TGTGCCAGCAGCTTAGCGCGGGGACAGGCTGGAAACACCGTATATTTT. It yields the protein CASSLARGQAGNTVYF. The chain uses TRBV7-2 and TRBJ1-3, with 8 bases identical to TRBD1. The CDR3 totals 16 residues. Germline V gives CDR1 SGHTA, CDR2 FQGNSA. Filled out from reference TRBV7-2 and TRBJ1-3, the complete variable domain reads GAGVSQSPSNKVTEKGKDVELRCDPISGHTALYWYRQSLGQGLEFLIYFQGNSAPDKSGLPSDRFSAERTGGSVSTLTIQRTQQEDSAVYLCASSLARGQAGNTVYFGEGSWLTVV.

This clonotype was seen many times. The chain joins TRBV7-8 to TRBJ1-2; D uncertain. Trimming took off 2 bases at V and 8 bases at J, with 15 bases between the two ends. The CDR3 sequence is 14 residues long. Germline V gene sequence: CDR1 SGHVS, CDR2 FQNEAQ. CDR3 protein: CASSLSGLKGGYTF. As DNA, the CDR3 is TGTGCCAGCAGCTTAAGTGGCTTGAAGGGCGGCTACACCTTC.

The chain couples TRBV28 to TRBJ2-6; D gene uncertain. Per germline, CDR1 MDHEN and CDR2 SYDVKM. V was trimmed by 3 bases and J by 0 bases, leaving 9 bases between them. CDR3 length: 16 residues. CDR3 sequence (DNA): TGTGCCAGCAGTTTCTGGTCGGGCTCTGGGGCCAACGTCCTGACTTTC. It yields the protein CASSFWSGSGANVLTF.

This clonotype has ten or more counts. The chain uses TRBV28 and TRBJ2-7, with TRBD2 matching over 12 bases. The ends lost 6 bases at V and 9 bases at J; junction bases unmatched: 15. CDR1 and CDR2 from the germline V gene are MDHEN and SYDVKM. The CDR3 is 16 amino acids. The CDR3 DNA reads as TGTGCCAGCAGGCCCCTTAGGGCTAGCGGGAGGGCCAGGCAGTACTTC. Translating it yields CASRPLRASGRARQYF.

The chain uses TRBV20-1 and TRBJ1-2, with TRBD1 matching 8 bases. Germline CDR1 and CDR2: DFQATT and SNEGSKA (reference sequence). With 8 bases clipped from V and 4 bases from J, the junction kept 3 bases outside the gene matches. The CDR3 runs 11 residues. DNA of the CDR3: TGCAGTCCTACAGGGGGCTATGGCTACACCTTC. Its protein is CSPTGGYGYTF.

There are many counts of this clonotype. The CDR3, as DNA: TGTGCCAGCAGTACCCGTGGGGTGGCCTACGAGCAGTACTTC. Translation gives CASSTRGVAYEQYF. V gene TRBV12-3 or TRBV12-4 combines with J gene TRBJ2-7; D is unresolved. With 5 bases removed from V and 2 bases from J, the gap between germline ends came to 13 bases. The CDR3 has 14 amino acids.

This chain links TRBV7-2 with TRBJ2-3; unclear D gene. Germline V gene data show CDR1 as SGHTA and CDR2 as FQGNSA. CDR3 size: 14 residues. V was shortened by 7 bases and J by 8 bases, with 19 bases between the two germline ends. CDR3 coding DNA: TGTGCCAGCAAAGTAAGGGCCCCGGTGGTTACGCAGTATTTT. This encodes CASKVRAPVVTQYF.

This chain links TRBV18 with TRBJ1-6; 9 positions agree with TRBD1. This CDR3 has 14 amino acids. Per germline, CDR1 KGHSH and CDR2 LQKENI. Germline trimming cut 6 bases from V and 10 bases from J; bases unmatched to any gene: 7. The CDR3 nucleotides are TGTGCCAGCTCGGGGACAGGGAAGGACTCACCCCTCCACTTT. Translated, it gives CASSGTGKDSPLHF.

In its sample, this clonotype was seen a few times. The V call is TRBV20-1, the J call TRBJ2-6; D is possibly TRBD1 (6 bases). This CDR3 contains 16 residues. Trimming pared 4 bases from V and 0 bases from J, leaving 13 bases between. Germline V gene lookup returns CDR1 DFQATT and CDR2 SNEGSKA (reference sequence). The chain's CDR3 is CSAKTGRNSGANVLTF. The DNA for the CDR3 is TGCAGTGCTAAGACAGGTAGAAACTCTGGGGCCAACGTCCTGACTTTC.

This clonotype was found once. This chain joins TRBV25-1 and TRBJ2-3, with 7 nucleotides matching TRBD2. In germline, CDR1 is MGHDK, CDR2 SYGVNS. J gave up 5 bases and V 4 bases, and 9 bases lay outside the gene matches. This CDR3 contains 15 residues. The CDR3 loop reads CASSGLRDYEDTQYF. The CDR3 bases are TGTGCCAGCAGTGGGCTCCGGGACTACGAAGATACGCAGTATTTT.

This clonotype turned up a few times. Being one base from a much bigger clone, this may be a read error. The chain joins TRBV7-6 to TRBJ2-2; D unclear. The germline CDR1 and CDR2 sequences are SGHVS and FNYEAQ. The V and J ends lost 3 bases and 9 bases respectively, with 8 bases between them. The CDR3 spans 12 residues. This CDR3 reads CASSFGGRELFF. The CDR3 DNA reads TGTGCCAGCAGCTTCGGTGGCCGGGAGCTGTTTTTT.

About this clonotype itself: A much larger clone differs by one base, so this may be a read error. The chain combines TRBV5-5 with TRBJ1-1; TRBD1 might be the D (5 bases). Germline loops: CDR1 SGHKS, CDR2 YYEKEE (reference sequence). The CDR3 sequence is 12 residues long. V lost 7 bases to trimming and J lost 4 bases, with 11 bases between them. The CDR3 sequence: CASGPGPTEAFF. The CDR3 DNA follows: TGTGCCAGCGGCCCGGGACCCACTGAAGCTTTCTTT.

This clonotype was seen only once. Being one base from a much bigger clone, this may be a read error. This chain's CDR3 is CASSIGSEYGYTF. CDR3 coding DNA: TGTGCCAGCAGCATAGGCAGCGAGTATGGCTACACCTTC. The V gene is TRBV7-2, the J gene TRBJ1-2; D is undetermined. Germline V lookup: CDR1 SGHTA, CDR2 FQGNSA. The CDR3 extends over 13 amino acids. The V end was cut by 5 bases, the J end by 5 bases, with 12 bases between.